The subject of this entry is one TCR beta chain. This sample was taken from a study of blood T cell repertoires in COVID-19. Using immunoSEQ multiplex PCR, the repertoire was profiled, and TCRdb retains in-frame clones only, with some absent. The sample lists 200,000 to 250,000 clones, roughly nine tenths occurring once. Germline values: CDR1 LGHDT, CDR2 YNNKEL (reference sequence). Trimming took off 0 bases at V and 6 bases at J, with 14 bases between the two ends. The CDR3 runs to 15 residues. The sequence was collected from a man in his 60s with COVID-19, enrolled during active disease. The sample was peripheral blood. V usage is TRBV3-1 (or the pseudogene TRBV3-2) and J usage is TRBJ2-5, with D unresolved. The CDR3 reads CASSQDHSSRQTQYF. For the CDR3, the DNA is TGTGCCAGCAGCCAAGATCACAGCTCGAGACAGACCCAGTACTTC.